The 19 T cell receptor beta chains in this list originate from one sample, sequenced in a study of technical replicates of blood from a few donors. Sequenced by immunoSEQ multiplex PCR; TCRdb stores in-frame clones only, minus some. The sample yields fewer than 90,000 clones, 93% seen once. Sequencing was done on a sample of T cells isolated from PBMCs. The source is a human donor in good health.

This chain links TRBV6-5 with TRBJ1-2, with D unclear. The CDR3 length is 16 residues. In germline, CDR1 is MNHEY, CDR2 SVGAGI. Between the trimmed V and J ends, which lost 0 bases and 4 bases, there was a span of 15 bases. CDR3 bases: TGTGCCAGCAGTTACTCCAGCGACTCGCGGGGCTATGGCTACACCTTC. This translates into CASSYSSDSRGYGYTF.

The CDR3 loop is CASSQVAEGGNEQYF. CDR3 bases: TGTGCCAGCAGCCAAGTAGCGGAGGGCGGTAACGAGCAGTACTTC. The chain is built from TRBV4-2 and TRBJ2-7, with D possibly being TRBD2 (6 bases). Germline assignment: CDR1 LGHNA and CDR2 YNFKEQ. V was pared by 1 base and J by 5 bases, with 15 bases between. The CDR3 loop spans 15 amino acids.

This chain joins TRBV13 and TRBJ2-5, with D tentatively TRBD1 (6 bases). This CDR3 region has 14 residues. Germline V gene sequence: CDR1 PRHDT, CDR2 FYEKMQ (reference sequence). Deletions cut 1 base from V and 5 bases from J, with 11 bases between. The CDR3 sequence is CASSLDQGRETQYF. As DNA, the CDR3 is TGTGCCAGCAGCTTAGATCAGGGGCGGGAGACCCAGTACTTC.

CDR3: CASSIGQGANEKLFF. The CDR3 DNA follows: TGTGCCAGTAGTATCGGGCAGGGTGCTAATGAAAAACTGTTTTTT. This rearrangement joins TRBV19 to TRBJ1-4; possibly TRBD1 for D (5 bases). V dropped 3 bases and J dropped 3 bases, with 11 bases sitting between them. The length of the CDR3 is 15 residues. Looked up from germline, CDR1 is LNHDA and CDR2 is SQIVND (reference sequence).

This clone is a singleton in its sample. V usage is TRBV9 and J usage is TRBJ1-1; unclear D gene. The germline V gene encodes CDR1 SGDLS and CDR2 YYNGEE. The V end was cut by 3 bases, the J end by 4 bases, with 19 bases between. CDR3 length equals 16 residues. CDR3 loop: CASSGGITHRATEAFF. In DNA, the CDR3 is TGTGCCAGCAGCGGCGGGATAACCCATCGCGCCACTGAAGCTTTCTTT.

The chain couples TRBV7-9 to TRBJ2-5; TRBD1 aligns across 8 bases. J gave up 5 bases and V 5 bases, and 10 bases lay outside the gene matches. This CDR3 comprises 15 residues. CDR1 is SEHNR and CDR2 is FQNEAQ in the germline V gene (reference sequence). CDR3 bases: TGTGCCAGCAGCGATGGACAGGGTTGGGGGGAGACCCAGTACTTC. It encodes CASSDGQGWGETQYF.

This clone was seen a handful of times. The chain couples TRBV6-1 to TRBJ1-5; a possible D gene is TRBD1 (6 bases). Germline-derived CDR1 and CDR2 are MNHNS and SASEGT. The CDR3 runs to 14 residues. Trimming removed 3 bases at V and 3 bases at J, with 9 bases between. For the CDR3, the DNA is TGTGCCAGCAGTGACGGACAGCCCAATCAGCCCCAGCATTTT. Its protein product is CASSDGQPNQPQHF.

The genes are TRBV28 and TRBJ1-2, with TRBD1 identical over 7 bases. Germline CDR1 MDHEN, CDR2 SYDVKM. There are 13 residues in the CDR3. V lost 7 bases and J lost 6; bases outside the gene matches: 8. The DNA of the CDR3 is TGTGCCAGCATAGGGACGAGGGGGCATGGCTACACCTTC. Its translation is CASIGTRGHGYTF.

The rearrangement links TRBV5-4 to TRBJ2-5; TRBD2 matches at 7 bases. The germline V gene encodes CDR1 SGHNT and CDR2 YYREEE (reference sequence). This CDR3 comprises 15 residues. The V gene end was trimmed by 3 bases and the J gene end by 2 bases; junction bases not matched to a gene: 7. The CDR3 coding sequence is TGTGCCAGCAGCTGGGGAGGGGTGGAGCAAGAGACCCAGTACTTC. Protein: CASSWGGVEQETQYF.

This clone was seen once. The chain joins TRBV29-1 to TRBJ2-7, with 13 bases lining up with TRBD2. CDR1 and CDR2 (germline): SQVTM, ANQGSEA. V was pared by 0 bases and J by 2 bases, with 4 bases of the junction left unmatched. The CDR3 contains 16 residues. Written as DNA, the CDR3 is TGCAGCGTTGAAGATCGGACTAGCGGGAGAACCTACGAGCAGTACTTC. Amino acids: CSVEDRTSGRTYEQYF.

The chain is built from TRBV9 and TRBJ2-5; TRBD2 agrees at 7 bases. Unmatched junction bases numbered 4, after V lost 0 bases and J lost 5 bases. From germline, CDR1 is SGDLS and CDR2 YYNGEE. CDR3 length: 14 residues. CDR3 loop: CASSVGGGGETQYF. In nucleotides, the CDR3 is TGTGCCAGCAGCGTAGGTGGGGGAGGGGAGACCCAGTACTTC. Variable domain in full (rest from reference TRBV9 and TRBJ2-5): DSGVTQTPKHLITATGQRVTLRCSPRSGDLSVYWYQQSLDQGLQFLIQYYNGEERAKGNILERFSAQQFPDLHSELNLSSLELGDSALYFCASSVGGGGETQYFGPGTRLLVL.

The J gene is TRBJ2-3, the V gene TRBV5-1; 8 positions agree with TRBD2. The CDR3 covers 14 residues. Trimming took 7 bases from V and 0 from J; bases not matched to a gene: 4. In germline, CDR1 is SGHRS, CDR2 YFSETQ. As DNA, the CDR3 is TGCGCCAGCGTCCGGGGGGGGAGCACAGATACGCAGTATTTT. Amino acids: CASVRGGSTDTQYF.

The chain has TRBV6-5 and TRBJ2-7; D is unresolved. Trimming cost V 0 bases and J 6 bases, with 15 bases left between them. From germline, CDR1 is MNHEY and CDR2 SVGAGI. The CDR3 loop spans 15 amino acids. The CDR3 DNA reads TGTGCCAGCAGTTACTCCCGAGTGAAGCCCTTCGAGCAGTACTTC. Translated: CASSYSRVKPFEQYF.

The CDR3 DNA reads TGTGCCAGCCGAGCAGGGGGCGGCGGGGAGCTGTTTTTT. Amino acid sequence: CASRAGGGGELFF. This sequence joins TRBV6-1 and TRBJ2-2; 8 bases map to TRBD1. The CDR3 is 13 amino acids. The trim removed 8 bases at V and 7 bases at J, leaving 6 bases unmatched. Germline loops: CDR1 MNHNS, CDR2 SASEGT.

V gene TRBV6-4 combines with J gene TRBJ2-3; maybe TRBD1 (5 bases). This CDR3 has 14 residues. Germline V gene data show CDR1 as MRHNA and CDR2 as SNTAGT. Trimming left V 7 bases short and J 3 bases short, with 14 bases between. CDR3 DNA: TGTGCCAGCAAGGGGCAGGGCGTAACAGATACGCAGTATTTT. It yields the protein CASKGQGVTDTQYF.

The chain uses TRBV5-4 and TRBJ2-5; TRBD1 agrees at 7 bases. V lost 6 bases and J lost 2; bases outside the gene matches: 7. The CDR3 has 14 residues. Germline CDR1 and CDR2: SGHNT and YYREEE (reference sequence). CDR3 sequence (DNA): TGTGCCAGCACTCAGACAGGGACACAAGAGACCCAGTACTTC. Translation: CASTQTGTQETQYF.

J is TRBJ1-6 and V is TRBV5-1; 9 bases fit TRBD1. V lost 0 bases to trimming and J lost 7 bases; unmatched junction nucleotides: 11. This CDR3 is 18 amino acids long. Germline V gives CDR1 SGHRS, CDR2 YFSETQ. CDR3 sequence reads: CASSLGTGGSNRNSPLHF. In DNA form, the CDR3 reads TGCGCCAGCAGCTTGGGAACAGGGGGCTCTAATAGGAATTCACCCCTCCACTTT.

This clone was seen once. This chain uses TRBV19 with TRBJ2-5; unclear D gene. Trimming cost V 3 bases and J 2 bases, with 4 bases left between them. The CDR3 totals 12 residues. Germline V gene lookup returns CDR1 LNHDA and CDR2 SQIVND (reference sequence). CDR3 sequence (DNA): TGTGCCAGTAGTATGTCACAAGAGACCCAGTACTTC. Its protein product is CASSMSQETQYF.

The chain employs TRBV7-6 and TRBJ1-1; 10 nucleotides match TRBD1. This CDR3 contains 15 residues. Germline V gene data show CDR1 as SGHVS and CDR2 as FNYEAQ. Unmatched junction bases numbered 7, after V lost 5 bases and J lost 4 bases. For the CDR3, the DNA is TGTGCCAGCAGCCCCCGGGACAGGGGTTTCACTGAAGCTTTCTTT. Residues: CASSPRDRGFTEAFF.